The 18 T cell receptor beta chains presented below share a single source sample, sequenced in a study of blood T cell repertoires in COVID-19. TCRdb's table, derived via immunoSEQ multiplex PCR, lists solely in-frame clones and lacks some. This table holds approximately 97,000 clones, around 73% found once. Material for sequencing was peripheral blood. These receptors originate from a man in his sixties with active or convalescent COVID-19.

The rearrangement joins TRBV5-1 to TRBJ1-2, with 9 bases identical to TRBD1. The trim removed 0 bases at V and 4 bases at J, leaving 10 bases unmatched. There are 17 residues in the CDR3. Germline V lookup: CDR1 SGHRS, CDR2 YFSETQ. The CDR3: CASSLVPGTGPGYGYTF. CDR3 nucleotide sequence: TGCGCCAGCAGCTTGGTACCAGGGACAGGGCCTGGCTATGGCTACACCTTC.

This clone was seen more than once but under ten times. The genes are TRBV5-1 and TRBJ1-6; TRBD1 matches at 8 bases. The junction had 8 bases not matched to a gene; V was cut back by 3 bases and J by 9 bases. Germline V CDR1 and CDR2: SGHRS, YFSETQ. This CDR3 is built from 15 residues. The CDR3 loop is CASSSTGEVTSPLHF. In DNA form, the CDR3 reads TGCGCCAGCAGCTCGACAGGGGAAGTAACTTCACCCCTCCACTTT. Together with reference TRBV5-1 and TRBJ1-6, the CDR3 gives the full variable domain: KAGVTQTPRYLIKTRGQQVTLSCSPISGHRSVSWYQQTPGQGLQFLFEYFSETQRNKGNFPGRFSGRQFSNSRSEMNVSTLELGDSALYLCASSSTGEVTSPLHFGNGTRLTVT.

The V call is TRBV19, the J call TRBJ2-2, with 11 positions matching TRBD2. The germline V gene has CDR1 LNHDA and CDR2 SQIVND (reference sequence). There are 16 residues in the CDR3. V lost 5 bases to trimming and J lost 8 bases; unmatched junction nucleotides: 10. The CDR3 spells CASSQLAGAGKGELFF. The CDR3 nucleotides read TGTGCCAGTAGTCAACTAGCGGGGGCCGGAAAAGGGGAGCTGTTTTTT. The variable domain in full, with the rest retrieved from reference TRBV19 and TRBJ2-2, is DGGITQSPKYLFRKEGQNVTLSCEQNLNHDAMYWYRQDPGQGLRLIYYSQIVNDFQKGDIAEGYSVSREKKESFPLTVTSAQKNPTAFYLCASSQLAGAGKGELFFGEGSRLTVL.

The chain has TRBV3-1 (or the pseudogene TRBV3-2) and TRBJ1-3; unclear D gene. The CDR3 contains 13 residues. Germline CDR1 reads LGHDT; CDR2 reads YNNKEL (reference sequence). Trimming cost V 2 bases and J 0 bases, with 2 bases left between them. CDR3 loop: CASSQLSGNTIYF. CDR3 nucleotide sequence: TGTGCCAGCAGCCAACTCTCTGGAAACACCATATATTTT.

This chain uses TRBV10-3 with TRBJ1-1; no definite D call. There are 15 residues in the CDR3. CDR1 and CDR2 (germline): ENHRY, SYGVKD. Trimming shortened V by 6 bases and J by 4 bases, and 18 bases separated the two germline ends. CDR3 loop: CAISPLYQTSTEAFF. The CDR3 DNA reads TGTGCCATCAGCCCCCTATATCAGACTTCCACTGAAGCTTTCTTT.

The CDR3: CASSRGGSQFGNQPQHF. Here the CDR3 DNA reads TGTGCCAGCAGTCGCGGGGGCAGTCAATTCGGCAATCAGCCCCAGCATTTT. The rearrangement links TRBV6-2 or TRBV6-3 to TRBJ1-5; D may be TRBD1 (6 bases). Germline loops: CDR1 MNHEY, CDR2 SVGEGT. V gave up 5 bases and J gave up 2 bases, with 19 bases separating them. CDR3 length: 17 residues.

V is TRBV7-9 and J is TRBJ1-4; the D gene is possibly TRBD1 (5 bases). The CDR3 has 15 residues. Germline CDR1 is SEHNR and CDR2 is FQNEAQ (reference sequence). Trimming removed 5 bases at V and 3 bases at J, with 13 bases between. The CDR3 loop reads CASSPQGTANEKLFF. DNA for the CDR3: TGTGCCAGCAGCCCGCAGGGTACTGCTAATGAAAAACTGTTTTTT.

The gene calls are TRBV27 and TRBJ1-5; D gene ambiguous. Germline CDR1 and CDR2: MNHEY and SMNVEV (reference sequence). The CDR3 is 15 residues long. V was cut by 0 bases and J by 5 bases, with 11 bases left in between. The CDR3 here is CASSLSWEGYQPQHF. The DNA of the CDR3 is TGTGCCAGCAGTTTATCGTGGGAGGGTTATCAGCCCCAGCATTTT.

V usage is TRBV11-2 and J usage is TRBJ1-5; 7 positions agree with TRBD1. Germline-derived CDR1 and CDR2 are SGHAT and FQNNGV. With 5 bases clipped from V and 6 bases from J, the junction kept 7 bases outside the gene matches. CDR3 length: 14 amino acids. CDR3 nucleotide sequence: TGTGCCAGCAGCGTAACAGGGGAAGGTCAGCCCCAGCATTTT. It codes for CASSVTGEGQPQHF.

The chain has TRBV11-2 and TRBJ1-5, with 8 bases identical to TRBD1. V shed 5 bases, J shed 6 bases, and the junction held 9 bases outside the gene matches. There are 15 residues in the CDR3. From germline, CDR1 is SGHAT and CDR2 FQNNGV. In DNA form, the CDR3 reads TGTGCCAGCAGCCCCACTACAGGGGGAGGTCAGCCCCAGCATTTT. Amino acids: CASSPTTGGGQPQHF.

The rearrangement links TRBV7-2 to TRBJ2-3; D possibly corresponds to TRBD1 (5 bases). Trimming removed 2 bases at V and 4 bases at J, with 10 bases between. Germline values: CDR1 SGHTA, CDR2 FQGNSA. The CDR3 length is 14 residues. This CDR3 is CASSLNRQSDTQYF. In nucleotides, the CDR3 is TGTGCCAGCAGCTTAAATCGACAGTCAGATACGCAGTATTTT. Full variable domain (remainder filled in from reference TRBV7-2 and TRBJ2-3): GAGVSQSPSNKVTEKGKDVELRCDPISGHTALYWYRQSLGQGLEFLIYFQGNSAPDKSGLPSDRFSAERTGGSVSTLTIQRTQQEDSAVYLCASSLNRQSDTQYFGPGTRLTVL.

CDR3 in DNA: TGTGCCAGCAGCCTATCAACAATAGGGACAGGGGGAAGCACAGATACGCAGTATTTT. This encodes CASSLSTIGTGGSTDTQYF. This chain uses TRBV7-6 with TRBJ2-3; 11 bases match TRBD1. The CDR3 is 19 amino acids. J lost 0 bases, V lost 5 bases, and 13 bases had no gene match. The V gene's germline CDR1 is SGHVS and CDR2 FNYEAQ.

The genes are TRBV7-2 and TRBJ2-1, with 10 positions matching TRBD2. With V trimmed by 0 bases and J by 2 bases, 1 base remained unmatched. Per germline, CDR1 SGHTA and CDR2 FQGNSA. This CDR3 is 16 amino acids long. The CDR3 coding sequence is TGTGCCAGCAGCTTAGCCCTAGCGGGAGCCTACAATGAGCAGTTCTTC. This gives the protein CASSLALAGAYNEQFF.

The chain carries TRBV9 and TRBJ2-3; D gene uncertain. Looked up from germline, CDR1 is SGDLS and CDR2 is YYNGEE. Trimming shortened V by 0 bases and J by 5 bases, and 13 bases separated the two germline ends. The CDR3 loop spans 15 amino acids. DNA of the CDR3: TGTGCCAGCAGCGTAGGTGGTGAAGAGCGAGATACGCAGTATTTT. Translated: CASSVGGEERDTQYF.

V gene TRBV18 combines with J gene TRBJ1-5, with 9 positions matching TRBD1. Trimming removed 3 bases from V and 6 bases from J; junction bases left unmatched: 6. The CDR3 is made up of 15 amino acids. Germline CDR1 reads KGHSH; CDR2 reads LQKENI. CDR3 amino acids: CASSPRDRESQPQHF. In DNA, the CDR3 is TGTGCCAGCTCACCTCGGGACAGGGAATCTCAGCCCCAGCATTTT.

This chain connects TRBV5-5 to TRBJ2-5; 7 bases align to TRBD2. The junction had 6 bases not matched to a gene; V was cut back by 0 bases and J by 4 bases. The CDR3 extends over 15 amino acids. Looked up from germline, CDR1 is SGHKS and CDR2 is YYEKEE (reference sequence). The CDR3 is CASSLGLAVTETQYF. CDR3 nucleotide sequence: TGTGCCAGCAGCTTGGGGCTAGCGGTGACAGAGACCCAGTACTTC. The whole variable domain, remainder taken from reference TRBV5-5 and TRBJ2-5, is DAGVTQSPTHLIKTRGQQVTLRCSPISGHKSVSWYQQVLGQGPQFIFQYYEKEERGRGNFPDRFSARQFPNYSSELNVNALLLGDSALYLCASSLGLAVTETQYFGPGTRLLVL.

V is TRBV19 and J is TRBJ1-2; the D gene is possibly TRBD1 (5 bases). CDR3 size: 14 residues. The germline V gene has CDR1 LNHDA and CDR2 SQIVND (reference sequence). V was cut by 4 bases and J by 3 bases, with 12 bases left in between. In nucleotides, the CDR3 is TGTGCCAGTAGTAGATCCCAGGGTGACTATGGCTACACCTTC. Protein sequence: CASSRSQGDYGYTF.

The J gene is TRBJ1-1, the V gene TRBV5-8, with 7 nucleotides matching TRBD1. Germline V lookup: CDR1 SGHTS, CDR2 YDEGEE. The CDR3 is 16 amino acids. Trimming cost V 5 bases and J 0 bases; bases outside gene matches: 10. CDR3 in amino acids: CASSRTGARVNTEAFF. CDR3 DNA: TGTGCCAGCAGTCGTACAGGGGCAAGGGTGAACACTGAAGCTTTCTTT.